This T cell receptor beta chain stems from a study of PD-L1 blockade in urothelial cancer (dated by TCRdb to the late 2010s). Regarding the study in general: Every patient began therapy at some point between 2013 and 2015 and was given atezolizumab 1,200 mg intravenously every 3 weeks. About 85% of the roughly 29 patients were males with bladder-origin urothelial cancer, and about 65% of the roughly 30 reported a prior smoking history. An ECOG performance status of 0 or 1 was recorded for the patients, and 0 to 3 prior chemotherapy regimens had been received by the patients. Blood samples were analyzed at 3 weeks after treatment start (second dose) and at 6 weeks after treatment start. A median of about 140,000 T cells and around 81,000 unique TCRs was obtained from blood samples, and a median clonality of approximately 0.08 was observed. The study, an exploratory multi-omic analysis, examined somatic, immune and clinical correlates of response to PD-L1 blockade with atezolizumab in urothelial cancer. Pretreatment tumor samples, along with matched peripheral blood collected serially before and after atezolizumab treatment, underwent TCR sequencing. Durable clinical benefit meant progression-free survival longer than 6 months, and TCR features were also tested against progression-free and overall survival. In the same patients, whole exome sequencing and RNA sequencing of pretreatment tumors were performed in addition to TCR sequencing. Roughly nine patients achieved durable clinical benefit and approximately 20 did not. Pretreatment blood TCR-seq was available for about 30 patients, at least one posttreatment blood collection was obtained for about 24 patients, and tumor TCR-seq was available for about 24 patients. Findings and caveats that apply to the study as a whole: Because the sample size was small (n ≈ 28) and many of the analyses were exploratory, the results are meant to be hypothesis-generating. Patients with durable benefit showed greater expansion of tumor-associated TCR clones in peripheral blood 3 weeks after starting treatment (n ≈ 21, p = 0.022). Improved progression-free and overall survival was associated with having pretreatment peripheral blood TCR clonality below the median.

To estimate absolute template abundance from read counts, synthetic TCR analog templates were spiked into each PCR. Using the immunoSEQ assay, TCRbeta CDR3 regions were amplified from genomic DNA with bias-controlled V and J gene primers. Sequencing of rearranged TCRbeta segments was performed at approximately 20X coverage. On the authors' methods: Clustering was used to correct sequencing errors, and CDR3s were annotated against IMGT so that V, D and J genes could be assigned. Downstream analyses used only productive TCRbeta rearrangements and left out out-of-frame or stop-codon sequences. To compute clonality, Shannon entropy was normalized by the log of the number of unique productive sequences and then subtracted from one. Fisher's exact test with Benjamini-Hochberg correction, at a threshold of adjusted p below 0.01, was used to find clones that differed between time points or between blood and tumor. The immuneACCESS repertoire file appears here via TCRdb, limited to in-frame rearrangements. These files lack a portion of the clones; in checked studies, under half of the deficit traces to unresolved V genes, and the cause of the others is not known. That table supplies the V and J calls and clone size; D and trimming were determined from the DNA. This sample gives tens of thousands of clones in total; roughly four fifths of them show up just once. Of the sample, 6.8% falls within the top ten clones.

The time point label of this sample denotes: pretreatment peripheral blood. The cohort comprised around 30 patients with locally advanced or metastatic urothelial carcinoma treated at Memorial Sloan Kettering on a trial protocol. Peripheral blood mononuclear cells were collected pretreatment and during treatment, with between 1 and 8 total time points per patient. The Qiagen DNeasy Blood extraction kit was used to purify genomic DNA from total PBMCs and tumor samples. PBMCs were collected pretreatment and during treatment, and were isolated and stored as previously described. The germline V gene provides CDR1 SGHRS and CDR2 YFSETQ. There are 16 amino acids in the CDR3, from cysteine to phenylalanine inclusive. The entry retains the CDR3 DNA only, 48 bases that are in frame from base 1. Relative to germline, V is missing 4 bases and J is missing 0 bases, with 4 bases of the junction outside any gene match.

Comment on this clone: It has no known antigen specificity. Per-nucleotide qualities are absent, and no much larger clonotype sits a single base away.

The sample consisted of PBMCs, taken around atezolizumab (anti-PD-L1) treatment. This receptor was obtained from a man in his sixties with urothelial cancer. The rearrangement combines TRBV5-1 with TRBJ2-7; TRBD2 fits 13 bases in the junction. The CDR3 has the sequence CASSPGLAGASYEQYF. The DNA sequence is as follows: TGCGCCAGCAGCCCTGGACTAGCGGGGGCCTCCTACGAGCAGTACTTC.